One and the same sample provided the 21 T cell receptor beta chains below, sequenced in a study of CXCR3-negative and CXCR3-positive naive CD8 T cells. The method, 5' RACE with UMI labels, was used to prepare the TRB cDNA libraries. TCRdb re-analyzed the 5' RACE reads; it lists each CDR3 protein once, without DNA. The sample's table shows 70,000 to 100,000 distinct CDR3 sequences. Material: naive CXCR3- CD8+ T cells from blood. The subset: CD45RO-CCR7+CD27+CD95- naive CD8+ T cells lacking CXCR3 (TNR3-). Receptors originate from a human donor in good health. Some clones in this sample may be carry-over from other donors' samples.

V gene TRBV21-1 combines with J gene TRBJ1-5; TCRdb designates TRBD1, a call that cannot be tested without DNA. TRBV21-1 is listed as a pseudogene. The CDR3 is made up of 19 amino acids. Here the CDR3 reads CASSKVSGLDRLLYQPQHF.

This chain uses TRBV29-1 with TRBJ2-7. CDR1 is SQVTM and CDR2 is ANQGSEA in the germline V gene. The length of the CDR3 is 12 residues. CDR3: CSVEDRVYEQYF.

This chain connects TRBV25-1 to TRBJ2-1; TCRdb lists TRBD1, though no DNA is available to test this call. Germline V gene lookup returns CDR1 MGHDK and CDR2 SYGVNS. This CDR3 contains 13 residues. The CDR3 protein is CASLWGLTDEQFF. The whole variable domain, remainder taken from reference TRBV25-1 and TRBJ2-1, is EADIYQTPRYLVIGTGKKITLECSQTMGHDKMYWYQQDPGMELHLIHYSYGVNSTEKGDLSSESTVSRIRTEHFPLTLESARPSHTSQYLCASLWGLTDEQFFGPGTRLTVL.

The gene calls are TRBV6-4 and TRBJ2-2. The CDR3 sequence is 14 residues long. Germline V lookup: CDR1 MRHNA, CDR2 SNTAGT. The CDR3 spells CASSEGFDTGELFF.

The rearrangement joins TRBV19 to TRBJ2-7; TCRdb's assignment of TRBD1 cannot be checked, as there is no DNA. There are 14 residues in the CDR3. Germline values: CDR1 LNHDA, CDR2 SQIVND (reference sequence). This CDR3 is CASSMGRGVGEQYF.

The chain joins TRBV20-1 to TRBJ1-2; TCRdb's D gene call, TRBD1, goes unchecked for lack of DNA. The CDR3 extends over 15 amino acids. Germline V gene data show CDR1 as DFQATT and CDR2 as SNEGSKA (reference sequence). The CDR3 is CSARDRKGAQWGYTF.

The chain employs TRBV7-6 and TRBJ2-1; the D call from TCRdb, TRBD1, cannot be confirmed without DNA. Germline-derived CDR1 and CDR2 are SGHVS and FNYEAQ. CDR3 length equals 16 residues. The CDR3 reads CASSLQTGVSYNEQFF.

The chain carries TRBV29-1 and TRBJ2-5; checking the TCRdb D call of TRBD1 is not possible without DNA. CDR1 SQVTM and CDR2 ANQGSEA come from the germline V gene. The CDR3 runs 13 residues. The CDR3 loop reads CSVTQGIQETQYF.

This chain connects TRBV5-1 to TRBJ2-7. This CDR3 spans 14 amino acids. The germline V gene has CDR1 SGHRS and CDR2 YFSETQ. CDR3 sequence: CASSFGVRSGEQYF.

This chain connects TRBV3-1 to TRBJ1-1; TCRdb indicates TRBD1, and absent DNA this call remains unverified. CDR1 LGHDT and CDR2 YNNKEL come from the germline V gene (reference sequence). The CDR3 has 15 amino acids. The CDR3 loop is CASSQDAGVSTEAFF.

V usage is TRBV6-1 and J usage is TRBJ2-7. CDR3 length: 13 residues. Germline V CDR1 and CDR2: MNHNS, SASEGT. The CDR3 sequence: CASSHTPGYEQYF.

V is TRBV9 and J is TRBJ2-7; lacking DNA, the TRBD2 call made by TCRdb goes unchecked. This CDR3 comprises 17 residues. CDR1 SGDLS and CDR2 YYNGEE come from the germline V gene. The CDR3 sequence is CASSPKAVLATTYEQYF.

The J gene is TRBJ2-1, the V gene TRBV12-3 or TRBV12-4; with no DNA, the TCRdb D assignment of TRBD1 cannot be verified. The CDR3 sequence is 15 residues long. This CDR3 reads CASRDTGRAYNEQFF.

The chain is built from TRBV28 and TRBJ2-7; as DNA is missing, the TRBD1 call by TCRdb cannot be tested. Germline lookup yields CDR1 MDHEN and CDR2 SYDVKM. The CDR3 loop spans 15 amino acids. CDR3 sequence: CASGFRGTTSYEQYF.

J is TRBJ1-5 and V is TRBV12-3 or TRBV12-4. This CDR3 region has 16 residues. The CDR3 sequence is CASSLGSYYSNQPQHF.

The chain recombines TRBV28 with TRBJ2-5; without DNA, the TCRdb call of TRBD2 cannot be checked. Per germline, CDR1 MDHEN and CDR2 SYDVKM. The length of the CDR3 is 18 residues. The CDR3 is CASSLGQGTSGGEETQYF.

The chain recombines TRBV5-1 with TRBJ2-3; TCRdb picks TRBD1, but there is no DNA to check that call. Per the germline V gene, CDR1 is SGHRS and CDR2 is YFSETQ. The CDR3 totals 19 residues. The CDR3 spells CAVVGGQGLPTAFTDTQYF.

The V and J genes are TRBV20-1 and TRBJ1-5. CDR1 DFQATT and CDR2 SNEGSKA come from the germline V gene (reference sequence). The CDR3 runs 14 residues. This CDR3 reads CSARLGLGNQPQHF.

V gene TRBV28 combines with J gene TRBJ2-2. Looked up from germline, CDR1 is MDHEN and CDR2 is SYDVKM. The CDR3 has 15 amino acids. The CDR3 loop is CASSWNTANTGELFF.

The chain employs TRBV25-1 and TRBJ1-1. Germline V CDR1 and CDR2: MGHDK, SYGVNS. The CDR3 consists of 12 residues. The CDR3 loop reads CASSVGTSEAFF.

This chain connects TRBV7-9 to TRBJ1-1; TCRdb proposes TRBD1, but this gene call is untestable without DNA. Per germline, CDR1 SEHNR and CDR2 FQNEAQ (reference sequence). This CDR3 contains 14 residues. This chain's CDR3 is CASTLQGVDTEAFF.